This passage covers 11 T cell receptor beta chains from one sample sequenced in a study of cytomegalovirus exposure and HLA in healthy donors (dated 2017 in TCRdb). Receptor amplification or capture employed the immunoSEQ multiplex PCR assay. The multiplex PCR relied on a mix of 60 forward primers for TCR Vbeta segments and 13 reverse primers for TCR Jbeta segments. TCRdb retrieved this table from immuneACCESS and kept in-frame rearrangements only. Not all clones are present; in checked studies, unresolved V genes account for under half, and no reason is known for the remainder. The sample records 62,000 or so clones, about 87% of which are singletons. The ten largest clones represent approximately 1.5% of the sample. Sequenced material: PBMCs. The receptors shown here come from a man in his late teens or twenties in good health and CMV-seronegative.

The chain uses TRBV18 and TRBJ1-1; D is unresolved. Germline CDR1 is KGHSH and CDR2 is LQKENI. This CDR3 is built from 13 residues. V gave up 4 bases and J gave up 3 bases, with 9 bases separating them. CDR3 nucleotide sequence: TGTGCCAGCTCACGTAATGAGTACACTGAAGCTTTCTTT. Translation gives CASSRNEYTEAFF.

The genes are TRBV7-7 and TRBJ2-7; TRBD2 might be the D (5 bases). The CDR3 extends over 12 amino acids. Germline CDR1 SSHAT, CDR2 FNYEAQ (reference sequence). Here the CDR3 DNA reads TGTGTAACGTATGGGAGCTCCTACGAGCAGTACTTC. The encoded protein is CVTYGSSYEQYF.

The J gene is TRBJ2-7, the V gene TRBV29-1; 9 nucleotides align to TRBD1. The CDR3 contains 15 residues. The ends lost 6 bases at V and 1 base at J; junction bases unmatched: 10. Germline CDR1 is SQVTM and CDR2 is ANQGSEA. This CDR3 reads CSVLPGTGFSYEQYF. The CDR3, as DNA: TGCAGCGTCCTCCCCGGGACAGGGTTTTCCTACGAGCAGTACTTC.

This clone was recorded once. The chain uses TRBV18 and TRBJ2-3, with a possible D match to TRBD1 (6 bases). Trimming stripped 4 bases from V and 4 bases from J, with 12 bases between. The CDR3 runs 14 residues. The germline gives CDR1 KGHSH, CDR2 LQKENI. CDR3 nucleotide sequence: TGTGCCAGCTCACACAGGGACCTCCCAGATACGCAGTATTTT. This encodes CASSHRDLPDTQYF.

This sequence joins TRBV2 and TRBJ2-3, with TRBD1 matching 8 bases. The germline CDR1 and CDR2 sequences are SNHLY and FYNNEI. The CDR3 totals 14 residues. The V gene end was trimmed by 7 bases and the J gene end by 3 bases; junction bases not matched to a gene: 6. The CDR3 DNA sequence: TGTGCCAGCAATGACAGGGGAGCGACAGATACGCAGTATTTT. It translates to CASNDRGATDTQYF.

This rearrangement joins TRBV7-9 to TRBJ1-2; D is possibly TRBD1 (5 bases). The CDR3 spans 14 residues. Germline V lookup: CDR1 SEHNR, CDR2 FQNEAQ (reference sequence). V dropped 5 bases and J dropped 4 bases, with 14 bases sitting between them. CDR3 amino acids: CASSSIRETYGYTF. The CDR3 coding sequence is TGTGCCAGCAGCAGCATCAGGGAAACCTATGGCTACACCTTC.

V and J are TRBV25-1 and TRBJ2-3; D may be TRBD2 (5 bases). The CDR3 is 13 amino acids. V lost 1 base to trimming and J lost 5 bases, with 7 bases between them. Germline V gene sequence: CDR1 MGHDK, CDR2 SYGVNS. The CDR3 DNA reads TGTGCCAGCAGTGAATCACTAGGAGATACGCAGTATTTT. Residues: CASSESLGDTQYF.

V usage is TRBV18 and J usage is TRBJ2-1, with 7 bases aligning to TRBD1. This CDR3 has 14 residues. The germline V gene has CDR1 KGHSH and CDR2 LQKENI. V dropped 2 bases and J dropped 5; count of bases not matched to a gene: 3. This CDR3 reads CASSPGQVNNEQFF. In DNA, the CDR3 is TGTGCCAGCTCACCAGGACAGGTAAACAATGAGCAGTTCTTC.

This chain links TRBV5-1 with TRBJ2-1; 10 nucleotides align to TRBD2. The germline V gene has CDR1 SGHRS and CDR2 YFSETQ. With V trimmed by 0 bases and J by 10 bases, 10 bases remained unmatched. The CDR3 sequence is 16 residues long. In DNA, the CDR3 is TGCGCCAGCAGCTTGGGGAACAGCGGGGGGGCTGACGAGCAGTTCTTC. This codes for CASSLGNSGGADEQFF. The variable domain in full, completed from reference TRBV5-1 and TRBJ2-1, reads KAGVTQTPRYLIKTRGQQVTLSCSPISGHRSVSWYQQTPGQGLQFLFEYFSETQRNKGNFPGRFSGRQFSNSRSEMNVSTLELGDSALYLCASSLGNSGGADEQFFGPGTRLTVL.

This rearrangement joins TRBV9 to TRBJ2-2, with TRBD1 matching over 11 bases. This CDR3 comprises 14 residues. The ends lost 5 bases at V and 5 bases at J; junction bases unmatched: 2. Germline lookup yields CDR1 SGDLS and CDR2 YYNGEE. In DNA, the CDR3 is TGTGCCAGCAGGGGACAGGGGGTTACCGGGGAGCTGTTTTTT. Translated: CASRGQGVTGELFF. Together with reference TRBV9 and TRBJ2-2, the CDR3 gives the full variable domain: DSGVTQTPKHLITATGQRVTLRCSPRSGDLSVYWYQQSLDQGLQFLIQYYNGEERAKGNILERFSAQQFPDLHSELNLSSLELGDSALYFCASRGQGVTGELFFGEGSRLTVL.

The rearrangement joins TRBV5-1 to TRBJ1-6, with 9 bases that match TRBD1. From germline, CDR1 is SGHRS and CDR2 YFSETQ. The CDR3 totals 17 residues. J was trimmed by 6 bases and V by 3 bases; bases with no gene match: 10. CDR3: CASSSLPGQGSNSPLHF. The CDR3 nucleotides read TGCGCCAGCAGCTCCCTGCCGGGACAGGGAAGTAATTCACCCCTCCACTTT.